This TCR beta chain was observed in a study of T-cell reconstitution after alpha-beta-depleted transplantation in children. This clonotype turned up a few times. What it recognizes is unknown. With 4 bases clipped from V and 2 bases from J, the junction kept 9 bases outside the gene matches. The germline V gene has CDR1 SQVTM and CDR2 ANQGSEA. The CDR3 is 16 amino acids. General study points: Several hundred expanded graft clones reportedly were the source of alpha-beta T cells about two months after transplant. The main origin of T-cell counts and diversity one year after transplant was newly produced T cells.

The TCRbeta library incorporated unique molecular identifiers. TCRdb re-analysed the PCR reads in MiXCR, keeping a single row per CDR3 protein. Of some 350,000 distinct CDR3 sequences in the sample, about a sixth are singletons; the top ten hold about 41%. This receptor was taken from a male patient between 2 and 15 years old who had a stem cell transplant for acute lymphoblastic leukemia, so the T cells may come from the graft donor. The sample here was PBMCs, mostly from graft donor cells, taken 360 days after TCRalphabeta/CD19-depleted stem cell transplant. The chain couples TRBV29-1 to TRBJ2-3; TRBD2 matches 10 bases. The CDR3 is CSVAKREGLYTDTQYF. The CDR3 DNA is TGCAGCGTTGCGAAGCGGGAGGGCCTTTACACAGATACGCAGTATTTT.